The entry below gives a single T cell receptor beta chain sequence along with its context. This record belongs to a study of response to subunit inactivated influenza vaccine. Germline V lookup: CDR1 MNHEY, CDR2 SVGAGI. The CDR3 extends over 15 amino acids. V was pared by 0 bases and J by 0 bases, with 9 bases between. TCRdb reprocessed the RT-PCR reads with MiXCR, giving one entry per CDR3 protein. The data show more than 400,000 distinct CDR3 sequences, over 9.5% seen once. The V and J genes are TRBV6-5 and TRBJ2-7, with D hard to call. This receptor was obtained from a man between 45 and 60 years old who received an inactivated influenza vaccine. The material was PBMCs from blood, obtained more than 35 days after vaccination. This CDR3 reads CASSYSSTLSYEQYF. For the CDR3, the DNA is TGTGCCAGCAGTTACTCGTCGACACTCTCCTACGAGCAGTACTTC.